The clone carrying this T cell receptor (beta chain) was counted at least ten times. Germline CDR1 is SGHTA and CDR2 is FQGNSA. This CDR3 contains 14 residues. Trimming removed 4 bases from V and 1 base from J; junction bases left unmatched: 1. TCRdb re-analysed the 5' RACE reads in MiXCR, keeping a single row per CDR3 protein. This sample has around 30,000 distinct CDR3 sequences, with less than 8% found just once. The sample is drawn from a study of early T cells in non-severe SARS-CoV-2 infection. The sample comprised whole blood. The TCR sequence derives from an adult who was a healthcare worker with PCR-confirmed SARS-CoV-2 infection or an uninfected control (not recorded which). The chain has TRBV7-2 and TRBJ2-4; 7 bases agree with TRBD1. In DNA, the CDR3 is TGTGCCAGCAGCTGGGGACAGGCCAAAAACATTCAGTACTTC. Encoded protein: CASSWGQAKNIQYF.